This T cell receptor (beta chain) stems from a study of blood T cell repertoires in COVID-19 (dated by TCRdb to 2018 to 2021). Regarding the complete study: Collaborator samples came from the United States, Italy and Spain and covered acute and convalescent phases of COVID-19. The prospective study material was composed of cDNA or gDNA derived from T cells, B-cell-depleted T cells, or PBMCs. Deeply sampled blood TCRbeta repertoires from subjects exposed to, actively infected with, or recovered from COVID-19 were included in the dataset. The repertoires were made available in a free public database intended to serve as a resource for research on the immune response to SARS-CoV-2. The samples were drawn from the first 160 participants of the ongoing ImmuneRACE study and from about 1,200 subjects provided by 6 global collaborators. The sample metadata nearly always contained a de-identified subject ID, COVID-19 status, age in years and sex. Where HLA class I and class II types were available, the types were taken from metadata supplied by the sample provider, not from assay-based typing.

Results the study describes overall, beyond this receptor: The amount of clinical and demographic metadata varied by source and participant and was provided uncurated.

The CDR3 holds 16 amino acids from the cysteine to the phenylalanine. Of the read, only the CDR3 DNA is kept; its 48 bases are in frame from base 1. Whole blood was collected in K2EDTA tubes by collaborating institutions according to the institutions' own protocols. For TCRbeta analysis, collaborators shipped samples in one of three forms: frozen whole blood, isolated PBMCs, or DNA extracted from either of those sample types. The immunoSEQ Assay, a bias-controlled multiplex PCR, was used to amplify TCRbeta CDR3 regions from genomic DNA. As for the authors' bioinformatics: The number of nucleated cells in each sample was estimated by amplification of reference gene primers within the assay. To quantify the absolute abundance of each unique TCRbeta CDR3 rearrangement, sequence reads were collapsed and filtered. For each sample, productive Simpson clonality was calculated as the square root of Simpson's diversity index over productive rearrangements. The clones in this table, taken by TCRdb from immuneACCESS, are in-frame only. Not every clone is retained; where verified, under half of the shortfall comes from an unresolved V gene, and the cause of the rest is unknown. The V and J calls and clone size were taken over from that table, and D and trimming were inferred from the DNA. For this sample the table gives roughly 70,000 clones, of which approximately 90% were detected only once. The top ten clonotypes cover 6.7% of the sample.

Concerning this clone itself: This receptor's antigen is unknown. Base quality data are lacking; no much larger clone is found one base away.

The V and J segments used are TRBV21-1 and TRBJ2-1; TRBD1 is the table's D call and was not checked against the DNA. TRBV21-1 is shown as a pseudogene. Sequencing used peripheral blood. The TCR comes from a woman older than 75 with active COVID-19. The CDR3 loop reads CASSKAGRGTYNEQFF. The DNA reads TGTGCCAGCAGCAAAGCAGGCAGGGGGACTTACAATGAGCAGTTCTTC.